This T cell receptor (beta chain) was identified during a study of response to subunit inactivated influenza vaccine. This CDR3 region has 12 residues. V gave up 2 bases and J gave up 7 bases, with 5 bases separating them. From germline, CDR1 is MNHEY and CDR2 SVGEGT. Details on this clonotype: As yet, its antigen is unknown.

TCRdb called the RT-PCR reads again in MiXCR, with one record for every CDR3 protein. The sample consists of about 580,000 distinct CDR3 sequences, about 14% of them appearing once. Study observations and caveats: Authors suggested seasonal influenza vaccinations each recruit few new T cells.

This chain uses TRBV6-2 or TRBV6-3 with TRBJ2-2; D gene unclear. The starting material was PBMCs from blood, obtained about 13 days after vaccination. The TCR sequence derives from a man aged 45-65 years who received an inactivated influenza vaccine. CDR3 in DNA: TGTGCCAGCAGTTACGGTGACGGGGAGCTGTTTTTT. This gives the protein CASSYGDGELFF.